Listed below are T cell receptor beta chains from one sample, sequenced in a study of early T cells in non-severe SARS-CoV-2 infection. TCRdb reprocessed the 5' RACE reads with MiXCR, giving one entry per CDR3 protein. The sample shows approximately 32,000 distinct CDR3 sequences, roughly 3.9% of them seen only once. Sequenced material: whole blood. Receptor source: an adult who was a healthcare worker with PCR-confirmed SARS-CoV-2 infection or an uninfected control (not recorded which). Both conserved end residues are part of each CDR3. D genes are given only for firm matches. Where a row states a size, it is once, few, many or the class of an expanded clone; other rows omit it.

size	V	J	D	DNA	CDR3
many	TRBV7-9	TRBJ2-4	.	TGTGCCAGCAGCTTATGGGCGCCAAACATTCAGTACTTC	CASSLWAPNIQYF
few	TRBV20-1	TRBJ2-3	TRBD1	TGCAGTGCTAGAATTCCCGGGACAGGGGCGGATACGCAGTATTTT	CSARIPGTGADTQYF
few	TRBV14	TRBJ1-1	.	TGTGCCAGCAGCCAGGCCGAGCGCGGAGCTTTCTTT	CASSQAERGAFF
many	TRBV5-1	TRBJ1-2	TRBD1	TGCGCCAGCACCTCAAGCCCAGGGACAGGCGGGGCTGGCTACACCTTC	CASTSSPGTGGAGYTF
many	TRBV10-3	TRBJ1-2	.	TGTGCCATCAGGCCGCTGTCACCGAACTATGGCTACACCTTC	CAIRPLSPNYGYTF
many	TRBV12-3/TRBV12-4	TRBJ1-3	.	TGTGCCAGCAGCCATGTACCTGGAAACACCATATATTTT	CASSHVPGNTIYF
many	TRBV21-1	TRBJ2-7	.	TGTGCCAGCCCCAGGCCCACAGGGGGTTCCTACGAGCAGTACTTC	CASPRPTGGSYEQYF
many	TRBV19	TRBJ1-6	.	TGTGCCAGTAGTCCTGTGTTAGGCGGAAATTCACCCCTCCACTTT	CASSPVLGGNSPLHF
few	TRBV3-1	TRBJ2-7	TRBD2	TGTGCCAGCAGCCAGAACCACCTAGCGGGAGGTAGAGAGCAGTACTTC	CASSQNHLAGGREQYF
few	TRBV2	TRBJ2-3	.	TGTGCCAGCAGTGTATTCGGGGGTCGAGATACGCAGTATTTT	CASSVFGGRDTQYF
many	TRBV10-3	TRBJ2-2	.	TGTGCCATCAGTGAGTTAAAGAACACCGGGGAGCTGTTTTTT	CAISELKNTGELFF
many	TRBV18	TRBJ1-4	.	TGTGCCAGCTCACCCCCAAACACAGAAGCAACTAATGAAAAACTGTTTTTT	CASSPPNTEATNEKLFF
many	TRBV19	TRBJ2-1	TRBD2	TGTGCCAGTACCCTCCCGGGACTAGCTTTCAATGAGCAGTTCTTC	CASTLPGLAFNEQFF
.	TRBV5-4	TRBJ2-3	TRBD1	TGTGCCAGCAGCCCCTCCGCAGGGGGTAGGAGCACAGATACGCAGTATTTT	CASSPSAGGRSTDTQYF
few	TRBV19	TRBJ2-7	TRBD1	TGTGCCAGTAGTACCTTACCGGGACAGGGAAGCGAGCAGTACTTC	CASSTLPGQGSEQYF
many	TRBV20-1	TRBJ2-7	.	TGCAGTGCTAGCCGGCAAGGGTTGGGAGTCTTCTCCTACGAGCAGTACTTC	CSASRQGLGVFSYEQYF
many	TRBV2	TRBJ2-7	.	TGTGCCAGCAACCCATTGGGACGGTCCCTGGTTGACGAGCAGTACTTC	CASNPLGRSLVDEQYF
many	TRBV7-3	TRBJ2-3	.	TGTGCCAGCAGCCCAGGACAGAACACAGATACGCAGTATTTT	CASSPGQNTDTQYF
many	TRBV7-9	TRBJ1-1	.	TGTGCCAGCAGCTTAGAGCCGGGCAGGGACACTGAAGCTTTCTTT	CASSLEPGRDTEAFF
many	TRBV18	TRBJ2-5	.	TGTGCCAGCTCGCAGGGTGGCCAAGAGACCCAGTACTTC	CASSQGGQETQYF
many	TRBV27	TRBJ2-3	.	TGTGCCAGCAGTCCAGTGGGGGGGCCGGATACGCAGTATTTT	CASSPVGGPDTQYF
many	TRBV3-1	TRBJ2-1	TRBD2	TGTGCCAGCAGCCAAGGGGCGGGAGCCAAATACAATGAGCAGTTCTTC	CASSQGAGAKYNEQFF
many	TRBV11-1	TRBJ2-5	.	TGTGCCAGCAGACAGCGGACAGGCGCGGGGGAGACCCAGTACTTC	CASRQRTGAGETQYF
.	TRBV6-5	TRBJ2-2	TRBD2	TGTGCCAGCAGTAATCTAGCGGGAGGGGGCACCGGGGAGCTGTTTTTT	CASSNLAGGGTGELFF
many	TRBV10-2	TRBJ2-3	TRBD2	TGCGCCAGCAGGACTAGCGGCACAGATACGCAGTATTTT	CASRTSGTDTQYF
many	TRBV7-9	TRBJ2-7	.	TGTGCCAGCAGCTTGGCGGGGATCGACGAGCAGTACTTC	CASSLAGIDEQYF
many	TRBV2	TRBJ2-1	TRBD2	TGTGCCAGCAGCGAAAATAGCGGGGGGCCCTACAATGAGCAGTTCTTC	CASSENSGGPYNEQFF
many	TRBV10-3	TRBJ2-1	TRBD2	TGTGCCATCAGTGAGGCGTCTAGCGGCTACAATGAGCAGTTCTTC	CAISEASSGYNEQFF
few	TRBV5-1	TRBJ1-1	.	TGCGCCAGCAGCTTGGCACCCACGGGCACTGAAGCTTTCTTT	CASSLAPTGTEAFF
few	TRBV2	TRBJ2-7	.	TGTGCCAGCAGTGGTATGGGCTCCTACGAGCAGTACTTC	CASSGMGSYEQYF
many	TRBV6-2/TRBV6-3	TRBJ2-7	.	TGTGCCAGCAGTTACCGAGGGGAACCCTACGAGCAGTACTTC	CASSYRGEPYEQYF
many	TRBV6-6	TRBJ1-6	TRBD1	TGTGCCAGCAGGACAGGGATTGTTGATTCACCCCTCCACTTT	CASRTGIVDSPLHF
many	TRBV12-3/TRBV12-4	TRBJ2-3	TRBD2	TGTGCCAGCAGTTTTCGGACTAGCGGGGCAGATACGCAGTATTTT	CASSFRTSGADTQYF
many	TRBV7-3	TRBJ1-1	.	TGTGCCAGCAGCCAGGACAGGAACACTGAAGCTTTCTTT	CASSQDRNTEAFF
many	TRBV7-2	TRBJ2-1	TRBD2	TGTGCCAGCAGCTGGACTAGCGGTACTTACAATGAGCAGTTCTTC	CASSWTSGTYNEQFF
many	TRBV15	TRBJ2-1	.	TGTGCCACCAGCAACCAGGGTTCCTACAATGAGCAGTTCTTC	CATSNQGSYNEQFF
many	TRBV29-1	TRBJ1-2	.	TGCAGCGTTGCCATGCCGGGGCTGGGTGGCTACACCTTC	CSVAMPGLGGYTF
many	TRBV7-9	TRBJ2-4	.	TGTGCCAGCAGCCGTCTCAGGGACGTGGACAAAAACATTCAGTACTTC	CASSRLRDVDKNIQYF
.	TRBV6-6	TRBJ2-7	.	TGTGCCAGCAGCCGGATAACAGGAGGCGAGCAGTACTTC	CASSRITGGEQYF
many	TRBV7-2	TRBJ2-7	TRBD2	TGTGCCAGCAGCGTCACTAGCGGGGGTCACTACGAGCAGTACTTC	CASSVTSGGHYEQYF
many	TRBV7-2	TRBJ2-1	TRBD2	TGTGCCAGCAGCCCACTAGCGGCCTCATACAATGAGCAGTTCTTC	CASSPLAASYNEQFF